The clone carrying this TCR beta chain was seen repeatedly, ten times or more. Its matching antigen is unknown. This entry belongs to a study of regulatory T cells in long-lasting Graves disease. Whole-study results and caveats: Persistent Graves' patients showed reduced TCR diversity versus newly diagnosed patients.

Time point described: newly diagnosed GD, antithyroid drugs for less than 3 months. Preparation of the TCR library used RNA extracted from PBMCs. HTBI primers from iRepertoire and Arm-PCR of CDR3 regions yielded the TCR beta libraries. MiXCR, applied by TCRdb to the multiplex PCR reads, yields one record per CDR3 protein. The top ten hold 25% to 30% of the sample, which has hundreds of thousands of distinct CDR3 sequences, 16% seen once. Germline values: CDR1 MDHEN, CDR2 SYDVKM. The CDR3 runs 16 residues. The junction had 6 bases not matched to a gene; V was cut back by 2 bases and J by 4 bases. This sample was also put to use in a study of T cells in Graves' hyperthyroidism and ophthalmopathy.

The V call is TRBV28, the J call TRBJ1-5; 9 bases agree with TRBD1. This clonotype was sampled from a man in his forties with Graves disease. The specimen was peripheral blood mononuclear cells (PBMCs), collected at new diagnosis, from a patient treated with antithyroid drugs. The CDR3 bases are TGTGCCAGCAGTTTAATGGGACAGGGCTCAAATCAGCCCCAGCATTTT. Its translation: CASSLMGQGSNQPQHF.